This T cell receptor beta chain was sequenced for a study of blood T cell repertoires in COVID-19. Study summary: Donors in the United States, Italy and Spain gave samples during acute or convalescent COVID-19. Sources were T cells, B-cell-depleted T cells, or PBMCs; the material itself was cDNA or gDNA.

Under the authors' procedure: Amplifying reference gene primers gave estimates of nucleated cell counts. TCRdb keeps only in-frame clones here, not all; method: immunoSEQ multiplex PCR. D and trimming come from the DNA, and the V and J calls and clone size come from that table. The data hold over 75,000 clones, with around four fifths observed a single time. The ends were cut back, 1 base at V and 7 bases at J, with 16 bases in the middle. CDR1 and CDR2 (germline): SEHNR, FQNEAQ (reference sequence). The CDR3 is made up of 15 amino acids. Specimen: peripheral blood. The receptor was isolated from a human donor in a cohort sampled during active COVID-19. The chain combines TRBV7-9 with TRBJ1-1; no firm D call. CDR3 loop: CASSLGTVDSIEAFF. CDR3 sequence (DNA): TGTGCCAGCAGCTTAGGAACAGTTGATTCTATTGAAGCTTTCTTT.